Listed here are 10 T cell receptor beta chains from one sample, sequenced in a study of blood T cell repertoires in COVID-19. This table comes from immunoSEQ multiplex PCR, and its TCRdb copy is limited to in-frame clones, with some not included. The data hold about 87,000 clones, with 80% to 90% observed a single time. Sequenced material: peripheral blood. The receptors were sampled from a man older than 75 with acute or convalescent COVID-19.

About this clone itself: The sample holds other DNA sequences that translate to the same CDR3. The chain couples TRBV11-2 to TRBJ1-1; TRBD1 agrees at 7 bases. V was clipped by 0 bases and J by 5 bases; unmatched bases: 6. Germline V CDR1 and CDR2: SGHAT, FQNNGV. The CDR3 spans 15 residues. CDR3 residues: CASSLDQTGRTEAFF. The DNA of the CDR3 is TGTGCCAGCAGCTTAGATCAGACAGGGAGGACTGAAGCTTTCTTT. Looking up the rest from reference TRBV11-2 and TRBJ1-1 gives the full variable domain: EAGVAQSPRYKIIEKRQSVAFWCNPISGHATLYWYQQILGQGPKLLIQFQNNGVVDDSQLPKDRFSAERLKGVDSTLKIQPAKLEDSAVYLCASSLDQTGRTEAFFGQGTRLTVV.

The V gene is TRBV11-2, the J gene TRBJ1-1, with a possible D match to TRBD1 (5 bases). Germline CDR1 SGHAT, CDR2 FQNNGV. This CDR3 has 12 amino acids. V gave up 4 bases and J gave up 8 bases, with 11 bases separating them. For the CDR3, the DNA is TGTGCCAGCAGCTGGGGGGTCGGGGAAGCTTTCTTT. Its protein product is CASSWGVGEAFF.

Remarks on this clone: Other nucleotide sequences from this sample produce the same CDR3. CDR3: CASSPTSGRVNTGELFF. Here the CDR3 DNA reads TGTGCCAGCAGCCCGACTAGCGGGAGGGTAAACACCGGGGAGCTGTTTTTT. The genes are TRBV7-3 and TRBJ2-2; 14 bases are shared with TRBD2. Germline assignment: CDR1 SGHTA and CDR2 FQGTGA. Trimming removed 5 bases from V and 2 bases from J; junction bases left unmatched: 4. CDR3 length equals 17 residues.

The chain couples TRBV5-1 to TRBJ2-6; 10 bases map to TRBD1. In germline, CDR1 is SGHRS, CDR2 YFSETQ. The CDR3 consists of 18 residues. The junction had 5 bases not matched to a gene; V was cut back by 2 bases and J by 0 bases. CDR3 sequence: CASSLRDRGSSGANVLTF. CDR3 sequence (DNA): TGCGCCAGCAGCTTACGGGACAGGGGCTCCTCTGGGGCCAACGTCCTGACTTTC.

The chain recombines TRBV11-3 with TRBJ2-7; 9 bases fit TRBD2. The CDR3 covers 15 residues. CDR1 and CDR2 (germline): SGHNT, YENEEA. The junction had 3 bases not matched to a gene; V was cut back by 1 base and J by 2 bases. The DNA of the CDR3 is TGTGCCAGCAGCTTAGGGGCTAGCGGGGCCTACGAGCAGTACTTC. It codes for CASSLGASGAYEQYF.

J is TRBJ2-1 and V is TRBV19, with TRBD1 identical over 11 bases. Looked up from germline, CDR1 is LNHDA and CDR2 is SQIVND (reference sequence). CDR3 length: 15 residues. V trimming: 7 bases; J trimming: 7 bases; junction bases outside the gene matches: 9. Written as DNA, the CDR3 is TGTGCCAGTACCCCGGACAGGGGGCTTTGGAATGAGCAGTTCTTC. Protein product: CASTPDRGLWNEQFF.

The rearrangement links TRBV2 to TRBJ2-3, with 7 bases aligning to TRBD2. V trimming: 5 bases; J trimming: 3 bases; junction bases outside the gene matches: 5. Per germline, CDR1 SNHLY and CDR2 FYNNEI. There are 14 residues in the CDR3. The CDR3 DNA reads TGTGCCAGCAGTCCTTGGGGGGGGACAGATACGCAGTATTTT. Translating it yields CASSPWGGTDTQYF.

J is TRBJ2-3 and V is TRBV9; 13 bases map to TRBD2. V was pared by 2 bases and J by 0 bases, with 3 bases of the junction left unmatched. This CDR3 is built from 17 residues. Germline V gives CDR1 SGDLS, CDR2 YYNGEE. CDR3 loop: CASSVGLAGRSTDTQYF. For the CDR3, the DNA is TGTGCCAGCAGCGTGGGACTAGCGGGGAGGAGCACAGATACGCAGTATTTT.

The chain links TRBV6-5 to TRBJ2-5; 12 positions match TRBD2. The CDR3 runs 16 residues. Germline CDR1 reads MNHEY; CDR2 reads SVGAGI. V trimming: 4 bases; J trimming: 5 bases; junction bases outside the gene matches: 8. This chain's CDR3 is CASSFTSGGLGETQYF. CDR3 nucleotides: TGTGCCAGCAGTTTCACTAGCGGGGGGCTCGGCGAGACCCAGTACTTC.

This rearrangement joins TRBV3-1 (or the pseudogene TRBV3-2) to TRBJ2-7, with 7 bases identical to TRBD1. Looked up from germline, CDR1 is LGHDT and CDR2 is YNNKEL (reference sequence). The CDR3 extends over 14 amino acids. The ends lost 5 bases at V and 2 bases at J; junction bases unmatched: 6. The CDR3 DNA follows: TGTGCCAGCAGCAACGTCGACAGGGCCTACGAGCAGTACTTC. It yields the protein CASSNVDRAYEQYF.